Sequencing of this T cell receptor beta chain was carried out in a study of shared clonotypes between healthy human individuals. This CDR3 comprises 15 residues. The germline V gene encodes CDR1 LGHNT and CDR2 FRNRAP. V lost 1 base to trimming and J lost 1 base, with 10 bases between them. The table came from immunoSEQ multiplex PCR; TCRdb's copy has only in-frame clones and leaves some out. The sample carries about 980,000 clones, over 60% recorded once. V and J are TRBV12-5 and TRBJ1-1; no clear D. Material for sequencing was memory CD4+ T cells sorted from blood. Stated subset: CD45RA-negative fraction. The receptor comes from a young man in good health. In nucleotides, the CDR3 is TGTGCTAGTGGTTTGGCTAGGGTGGAGAACACTGAAGCTTTCTTT. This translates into CASGLARVENTEAFF.